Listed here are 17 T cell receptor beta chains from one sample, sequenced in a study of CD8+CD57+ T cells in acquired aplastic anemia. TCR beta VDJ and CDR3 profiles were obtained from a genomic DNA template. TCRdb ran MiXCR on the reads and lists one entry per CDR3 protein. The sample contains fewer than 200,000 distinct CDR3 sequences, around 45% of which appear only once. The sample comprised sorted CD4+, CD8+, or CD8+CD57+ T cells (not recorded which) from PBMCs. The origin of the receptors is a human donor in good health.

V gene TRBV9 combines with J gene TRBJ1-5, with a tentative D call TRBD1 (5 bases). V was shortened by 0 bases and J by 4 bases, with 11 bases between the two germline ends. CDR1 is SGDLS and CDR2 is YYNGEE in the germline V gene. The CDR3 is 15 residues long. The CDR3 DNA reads TGTGCCAGCAGCGTAGGGTCGACAGCTAATCAGCCCCAGCATTTT. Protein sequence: CASSVGSTANQPQHF.

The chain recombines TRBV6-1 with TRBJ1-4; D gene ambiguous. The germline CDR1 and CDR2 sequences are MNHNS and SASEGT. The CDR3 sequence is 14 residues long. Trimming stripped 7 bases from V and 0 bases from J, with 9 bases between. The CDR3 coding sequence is TGTGCCAGCAATCTAGATGCAACTAATGAAAAACTGTTTTTT. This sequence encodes CASNLDATNEKLFF.

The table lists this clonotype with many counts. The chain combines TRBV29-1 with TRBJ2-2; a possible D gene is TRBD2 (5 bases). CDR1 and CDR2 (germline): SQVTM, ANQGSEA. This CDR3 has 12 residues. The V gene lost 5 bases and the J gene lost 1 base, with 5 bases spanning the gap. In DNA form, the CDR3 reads TGCAGCGTTCGGGGGAACACCGGGGAGCTGTTTTTT. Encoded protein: CSVRGNTGELFF.

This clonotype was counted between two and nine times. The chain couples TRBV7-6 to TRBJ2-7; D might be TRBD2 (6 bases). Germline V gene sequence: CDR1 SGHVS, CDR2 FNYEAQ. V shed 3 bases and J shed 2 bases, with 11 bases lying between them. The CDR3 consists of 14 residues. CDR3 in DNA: TGTGCCAGCAGCTTGGGGGGAAGTACCTACGAGCAGTACTTC. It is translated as CASSLGGSTYEQYF.

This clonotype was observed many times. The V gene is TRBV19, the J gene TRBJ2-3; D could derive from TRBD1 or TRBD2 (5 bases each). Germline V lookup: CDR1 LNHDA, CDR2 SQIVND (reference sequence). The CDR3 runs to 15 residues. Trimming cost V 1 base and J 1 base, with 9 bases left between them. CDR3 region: CASSIGGIGTDTQYF. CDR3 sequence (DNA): TGTGCCAGTAGTATAGGGGGGATCGGCACAGATACGCAGTATTTT. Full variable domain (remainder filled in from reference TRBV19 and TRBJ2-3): DGGITQSPKYLFRKEGQNVTLSCEQNLNHDAMYWYRQDPGQGLRLIYYSQIVNDFQKGDIAEGYSVSREKKESFPLTVTSAQKNPTAFYLCASSIGGIGTDTQYFGPGTRLTVL.

The CDR3 sequence is CASSPVVGRGGAGELFF. The CDR3 nucleotides are TGTGCCAGCAGTCCGGTAGTTGGAAGGGGCGGGGCCGGGGAGCTGTTTTTT. V and J are TRBV25-1 and TRBJ2-2; the D gene is possibly TRBD2 (6 bases). The CDR3 runs to 17 residues. CDR1 is MGHDK and CDR2 is SYGVNS in the germline V gene. Trimming left V 5 bases short and J 6 bases short, with 22 bases between.

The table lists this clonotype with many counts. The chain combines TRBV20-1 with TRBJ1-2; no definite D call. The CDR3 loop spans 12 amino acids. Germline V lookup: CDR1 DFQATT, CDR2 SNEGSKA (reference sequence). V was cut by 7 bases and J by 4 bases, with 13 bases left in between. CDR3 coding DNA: TGCAGTGTCGTGCAGGACCCCTATGGCTACACCTTC. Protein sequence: CSVVQDPYGYTF.

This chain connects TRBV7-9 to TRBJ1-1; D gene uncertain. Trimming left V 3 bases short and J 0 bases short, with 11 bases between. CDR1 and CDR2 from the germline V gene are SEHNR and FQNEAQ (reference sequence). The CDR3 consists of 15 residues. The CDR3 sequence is CASSLEFNMNTEAFF. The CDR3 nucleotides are TGTGCCAGCAGCTTGGAATTCAACATGAACACTGAAGCTTTCTTT.

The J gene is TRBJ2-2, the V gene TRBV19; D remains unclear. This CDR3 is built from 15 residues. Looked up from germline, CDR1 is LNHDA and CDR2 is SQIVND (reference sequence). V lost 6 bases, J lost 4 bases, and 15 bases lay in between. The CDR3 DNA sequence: TGTGCCAGTAGCGGGTCCGACACGTCCACCGGGGAGCTGTTTTTT. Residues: CASSGSDTSTGELFF.

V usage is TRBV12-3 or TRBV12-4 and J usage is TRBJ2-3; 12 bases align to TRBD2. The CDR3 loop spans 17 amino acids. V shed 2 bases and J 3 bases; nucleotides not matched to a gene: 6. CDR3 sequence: CASSLIRTSGMTDTQYF. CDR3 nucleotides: TGTGCCAGCAGTTTAATCCGGACTAGCGGGATGACAGATACGCAGTATTTT.

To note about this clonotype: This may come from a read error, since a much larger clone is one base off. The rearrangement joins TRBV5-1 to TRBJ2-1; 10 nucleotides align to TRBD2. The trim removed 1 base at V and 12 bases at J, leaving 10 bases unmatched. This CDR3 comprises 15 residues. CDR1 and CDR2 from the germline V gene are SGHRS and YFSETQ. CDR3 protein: CASSLLPSGSGGQFF. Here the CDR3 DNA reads TGCGCCAGCAGCTTGCTCCCTAGCGGGAGTGGTGGGCAGTTCTTC. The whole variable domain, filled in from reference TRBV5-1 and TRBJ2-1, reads KAGVTQTPRYLIKTRGQQVTLSCSPISGHRSVSWYQQTPGQGLQFLFEYFSETQRNKGNFPGRFSGRQFSNSRSEMNVSTLELGDSALYLCASSLLPSGSGGQFFGPGTRLTVL.

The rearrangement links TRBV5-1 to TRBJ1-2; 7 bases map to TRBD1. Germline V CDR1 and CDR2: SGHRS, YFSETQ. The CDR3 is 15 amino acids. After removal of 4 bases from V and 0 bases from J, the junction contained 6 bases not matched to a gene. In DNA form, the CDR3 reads TGCGCCAGCAGCCTACGGGACAGCCCTAACTATGGCTACACCTTC. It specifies CASSLRDSPNYGYTF.

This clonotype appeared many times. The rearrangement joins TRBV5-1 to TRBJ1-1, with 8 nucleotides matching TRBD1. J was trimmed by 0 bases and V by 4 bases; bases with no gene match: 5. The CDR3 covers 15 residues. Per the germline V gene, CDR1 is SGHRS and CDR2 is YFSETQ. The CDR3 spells CASSVRQGMNTEAFF. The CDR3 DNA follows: TGCGCCAGCAGCGTCCGACAGGGGATGAACACTGAAGCTTTCTTT.

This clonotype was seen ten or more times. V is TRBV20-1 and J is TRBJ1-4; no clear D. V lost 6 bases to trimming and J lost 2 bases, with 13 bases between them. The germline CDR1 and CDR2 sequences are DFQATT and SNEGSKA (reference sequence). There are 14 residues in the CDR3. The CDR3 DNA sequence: TGCAGTGCCATTGAACACGGGACTAATGAAAAACTGTTTTTT. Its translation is CSAIEHGTNEKLFF.

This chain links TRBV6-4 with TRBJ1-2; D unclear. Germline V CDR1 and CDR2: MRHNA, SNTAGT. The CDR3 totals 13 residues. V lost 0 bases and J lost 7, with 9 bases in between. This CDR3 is CASSDSDTGGYTF. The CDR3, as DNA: TGTGCCAGCAGTGACTCAGACACGGGTGGCTACACCTTC.

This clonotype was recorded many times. CDR3 loop: CASRAAVNEKLFF. The DNA of the CDR3 is TGTGCCAGCCGTGCGGCAGTGAATGAAAAACTGTTTTTT. The rearrangement uses TRBV7-8 and TRBJ1-4; D gene uncertain. Germline V gene lookup returns CDR1 SGHVS and CDR2 FQNEAQ. This CDR3 region has 13 residues. V was shortened by 8 bases and J by 5 bases, with 12 bases between the two germline ends. Using reference TRBV7-8 and TRBJ1-4 for the parts outside the CDR3, the full variable domain is GAGVSQSPRYKVAKRGQDVALRCDPISGHVSLFWYQQALGQGPEFLTYFQNEAQLDKSGLPSDRFFAERPEGSVSTLKIQRTQQEDSAVYLCASRAAVNEKLFFGSGTQLSVL.

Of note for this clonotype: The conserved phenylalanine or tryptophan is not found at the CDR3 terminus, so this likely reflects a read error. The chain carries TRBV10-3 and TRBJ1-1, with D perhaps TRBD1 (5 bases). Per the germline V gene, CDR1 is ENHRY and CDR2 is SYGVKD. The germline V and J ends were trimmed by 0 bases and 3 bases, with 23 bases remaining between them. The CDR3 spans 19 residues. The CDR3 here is CAISESVGAQIAGDTEAFS. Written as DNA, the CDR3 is TGTGCCATCAGTGAGTCGGTAGGGGCTCAAATCGCCGGGGACACTGAAGCTTTCTCT.